These 14 T cell receptor beta chains came from one sample sequenced in a study of PD-1 blockade in classical Hodgkin lymphoma. Assay: immunoSEQ multiplex PCR; the TCRdb copy retains only in-frame clones and omits some. The sample carries 1,500 to 2,000 clones, 86% recorded once. The patients all showed relapse after autologous stem cell transplantation, while their brentuximab vedotin exposure varied. Investigators isolated CD4+ T cells from thawed PBMCs through magnetic negative selection. Sequenced material: CD4+ T cells from blood, taken at baseline. These receptors originate from a human donor with classical Hodgkin lymphoma.

V is TRBV6-5 and J is TRBJ2-7; 12 nucleotides line up with TRBD2. The junction had 10 bases not matched to a gene; V was cut back by 6 bases and J by 7 bases. Germline V gene sequence: CDR1 MNHEY, CDR2 SVGAGI. The CDR3 is 15 amino acids. The chain's CDR3 is CASSPLAGGKREQYF. The CDR3 DNA sequence: TGTGCCAGCAGCCCCCTAGCGGGAGGGAAGCGGGAGCAGTACTTC.

The rearrangement joins TRBV7-9 to TRBJ2-2, with 11 bases matching TRBD2. This CDR3 is built from 16 residues. The germline V gene has CDR1 SEHNR and CDR2 FQNEAQ (reference sequence). After removal of 3 bases from V and 3 bases from J, the junction contained 3 bases not matched to a gene. The CDR3 DNA sequence: TGTGCCAGCAGCTTCGGGACTAGCGGTCACACCGGGGAGCTGTTTTTT. This translates into CASSFGTSGHTGELFF.

The chain combines TRBV9 with TRBJ1-4, with no clear D. The CDR3 runs to 15 residues. V was trimmed by 1 base and J by 2 bases, leaving 9 bases between them. Germline loops: CDR1 SGDLS, CDR2 YYNGEE. The CDR3 is CASSVSPVTNEKLFF. The CDR3 nucleotides are TGTGCCAGCAGCGTATCACCGGTTACTAATGAAAAACTGTTTTTT.

The V call is TRBV5-1, the J call TRBJ2-3, with D perhaps TRBD1 (5 bases). V gave up 4 bases and J gave up 6 bases, with 12 bases separating them. Germline V lookup: CDR1 SGHRS, CDR2 YFSETQ. The CDR3 is 13 amino acids. The CDR3 region is CASSGLPGDTQYF. CDR3 bases: TGCGCCAGCAGCGGGCTGCCAGGGGATACGCAGTATTTT.

This rearrangement joins TRBV15 to TRBJ2-5; 8 bases are shared with TRBD1. This CDR3 region has 13 residues. The V gene end was trimmed by 3 bases and the J gene end by 5 bases; junction bases not matched to a gene: 2. The germline CDR1 and CDR2 sequences are LNHNV and YYDKDF (reference sequence). The CDR3 loop reads CATSSDRGETQYF. CDR3 DNA sequence: TGTGCCACCAGCAGCGACAGGGGTGAGACCCAGTACTTC.

The chain joins TRBV30 to TRBJ2-1; D gene ambiguous. The V gene's germline CDR1 is GTSNPN and CDR2 SVGIG (reference sequence). The CDR3 runs 12 residues. The CDR3 nucleotides read TGTGGGAGCCGTCGCTCCTACAATGAGCAGTTCTTC. Its protein is CGSRRSYNEQFF.

The V and J genes are TRBV9 and TRBJ1-1; no reliable D call. With 0 bases removed from V and 4 bases from J, the gap between germline ends came to 13 bases. The CDR3 loop spans 15 amino acids. CDR1 and CDR2 (germline): SGDLS, YYNGEE. CDR3 DNA sequence: TGTGCCAGCAGCGTAGAATTAGGGCTAGGCACTGAAGCTTTCTTT. Amino acid sequence: CASSVELGLGTEAFF.

This chain connects TRBV5-4 to TRBJ2-5; D may be TRBD2 (5 bases). The germline CDR1 and CDR2 sequences are SGHNT and YYREEE (reference sequence). This CDR3 region has 14 residues. Trimming took 4 bases from V and 4 from J, leaving 14 bases between them. CDR3 DNA sequence: TGTGCCAGCAGCAGCCTAGACGGAGGAGAGACCCAGTACTTC. Amino acids: CASSSLDGGETQYF. Full variable domain (missing parts from reference TRBV5-4 and TRBJ2-5): ETGVTQSPTHLIKTRGQQVTLRCSSQSGHNTVSWYQQALGQGPQFIFQYYREEENGRGNFPPRFSGLQFPNYSSELNVNALELDDSALYLCASSSLDGGETQYFGPGTRLLVL.

This clone has a handful of counts. V usage is TRBV7-9 and J usage is TRBJ2-7, with D tentatively TRBD2 (5 bases). The V end lost 6 bases, the J end lost 3 bases, and 15 bases lay between the germline ends. Germline V gene lookup returns CDR1 SEHNR and CDR2 FQNEAQ (reference sequence). This CDR3 contains 14 residues. In DNA form, the CDR3 reads TGTGCCAGCAGTAGGACTCTGGGCCTCTACGAGCAGTACTTC. This sequence encodes CASSRTLGLYEQYF.

V usage is TRBV11-2 and J usage is TRBJ2-7; TRBD1 aligns across 9 bases. CDR1 is SGHAT and CDR2 is FQNNGV in the germline V gene. The CDR3 is 17 amino acids. After removal of 2 bases from V and 3 bases from J, the junction contained 11 bases not matched to a gene. CDR3 region: CASSLPRGQGTFYEQYF. Here the CDR3 DNA reads TGTGCCAGCAGCTTACCGAGGGGACAGGGAACTTTCTACGAGCAGTACTTC.

As to this clone: At one end, the junction sequence differs from germline, possibly due to a read error. The CDR3 loop reads CASNLWDEQYF. The CDR3 DNA is TGTGCCAGCAACTTGTGGGACGAGCAGTACTTC. V usage is TRBV5-6 and J usage is TRBJ2-7, with D uncertain. This CDR3 region has 11 residues. Germline-derived CDR1 and CDR2 are SGHDT and YYEEEE.

V is TRBV2 and J is TRBJ2-1; 14 positions agree with TRBD2. The CDR3 is 18 residues long. The junction had 16 bases not matched to a gene; V was cut back by 7 bases and J by 8 bases. The germline CDR1 and CDR2 sequences are SNHLY and FYNNEI. CDR3 amino acids: CASTGGSGTSGSMYEQFF. Here the CDR3 DNA reads TGTGCCAGCACCGGAGGTTCCGGGACTAGCGGGAGTATGTATGAGCAGTTCTTC.

The table lists this clone with a count of one. The chain combines TRBV11-3 with TRBJ2-2, with D tentatively TRBD2 (6 bases). Trimming removed 3 bases from V and 3 bases from J, with 11 bases in between. The CDR3 runs to 15 residues. CDR1 SGHNT and CDR2 YENEEA come from the germline V gene. The CDR3 nucleotides are TGTGCCAGCAGCTTCGGACGGGGGTACACCGGGGAGCTGTTTTTT. This sequence encodes CASSFGRGYTGELFF.

This sequence joins TRBV4-1 and TRBJ2-1; D remains unclear. The CDR3 sequence is 14 residues long. Per germline, CDR1 MGHRA and CDR2 YSYEKL. With 4 bases removed from V and 5 bases from J, the gap between germline ends came to 12 bases. For the CDR3, the DNA is TGCGCCAGCAGCCCCTTGGCAGCCAACAATGAGCAGTTCTTC. This translates into CASSPLAANNEQFF.